The clone carrying this T cell receptor (beta chain) was counted many times. Its target is not known. This sample is drawn from a study of regulatory T cells in long-lasting Graves disease. Study in general: Less than 3 months of antithyroid drugs had been taken by newly diagnosed Graves' patients. Overall study results and limits: Tissue studied was limited to peripheral blood, excluding thyroid tissue.

There are 19 residues in the CDR3. Germline V gene lookup returns CDR1 MDHEN and CDR2 SYDVKM. V gave up 0 bases and J gave up 7 bases; unmatched junction bases: 14. The time point: newly diagnosed GD, antithyroid drugs for less than 3 months. RNA from PBMCs was the source of the TCR library. To make TCR beta libraries, researchers used iRepertoire HTBI primers and Arm-PCR of CDR3 regions. Original handling: Taken together, the samples had fewer than 65 TRBV and 14 TRBJ segments identified. MiXCR was run by TCRdb on the multiplex PCR reads, yielding one entry per CDR3 protein. TCRdb's processing, not the study's, gives the V and J calls here. The sample has about 460,000 distinct CDR3 sequences; 14% are singletons. These data also featured in a second study, about T cells in Graves' hyperthyroidism and ophthalmopathy.

The receptor was isolated from a woman between 45 and 65 years old with Graves disease. The V and J genes are TRBV28 and TRBJ2-2, with 10 bases that match TRBD1. The sequences come from peripheral blood mononuclear cells (PBMCs), collected at new diagnosis, from a patient treated with antithyroid drugs. CDR3 sequence reads: CASSLWAGTGVPVGGELFF. DNA for the CDR3: TGTGCCAGCAGTTTATGGGCGGGGACAGGGGTACCTGTTGGCGGGGAGCTGTTTTTT.